This TCR beta chain was profiled in a study of control samples from healthy donors and cancer patients. Profiled with immunoSEQ multiplex PCR; TCRdb holds only in-frame clones, not every one. Counted here are approximately 92,000 clones, approximately 95% occurring once; the ten biggest clones make up around 1.5%. Germline V gene lookup returns CDR1 LGHDT and CDR2 YNNKEL (reference sequence). The CDR3 spans 16 residues. Between the trimmed V and J ends, which lost 0 bases and 2 bases, there was a span of 13 bases. The clonotype was recovered from a woman between 25 and 40 years old in good health. The sequencing input was blood. The J gene is TRBJ1-1, the V gene TRBV3-1 (or the pseudogene TRBV3-2); D may be TRBD1 (6 bases). The CDR3 region has the DNA TGTGCCAGCAGCCAAGATAACAGGGAGTTTAACACTGAAGCTTTCTTT. Its translation is CASSQDNREFNTEAFF.